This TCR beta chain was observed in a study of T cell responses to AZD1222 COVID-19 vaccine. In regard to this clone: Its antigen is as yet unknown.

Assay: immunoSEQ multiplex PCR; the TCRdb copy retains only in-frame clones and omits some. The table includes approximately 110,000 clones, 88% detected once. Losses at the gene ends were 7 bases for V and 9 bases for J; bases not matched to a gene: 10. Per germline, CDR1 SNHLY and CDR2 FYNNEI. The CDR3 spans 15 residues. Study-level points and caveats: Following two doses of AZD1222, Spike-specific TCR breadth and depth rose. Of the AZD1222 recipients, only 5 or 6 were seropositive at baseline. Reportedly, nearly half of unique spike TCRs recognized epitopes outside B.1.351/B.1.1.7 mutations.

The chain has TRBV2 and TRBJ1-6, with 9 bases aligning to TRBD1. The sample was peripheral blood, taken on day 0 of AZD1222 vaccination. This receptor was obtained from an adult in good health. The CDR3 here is CASKKGQGGVSPLHF. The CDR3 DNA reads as TGTGCCAGCAAGAAGGGACAGGGAGGCGTTTCACCCCTCCACTTT.